The 22 T cell receptor beta chains below all came from one sample that was sequenced in a study of Ad26.COV2.S vaccination and SARS-CoV-2 variants. Assay: immunoSEQ multiplex PCR; the TCRdb copy retains only in-frame clones and omits some. The sample shows 350,000 to 500,000 clones, less than 95% of them seen only once. Treatment defined: over 15 received Ad26.COV2.S at low or high dose, single or two shots; five or six received placebo; per-sample allocation not given. Day 63 following the first vaccine or placebo injection was when the samples were taken. The sample in question was peripheral blood, obtained in a trial of Ad26.COV2.S vaccine versus placebo. These receptors were collected from a person aged 18-60 years who received the Ad26.COV2.S COVID-19 vaccine or a placebo.

The V gene is TRBV6-5, the J gene TRBJ2-4, with D perhaps TRBD1 (5 bases). The CDR3 covers 15 residues. Trimming left V 4 bases short and J 0 bases short, with 10 bases between. The germline gives CDR1 MNHEY, CDR2 SVGAGI. CDR3 bases: TGTGCCAGCAGTTGGACATCCCTAGCCAAAAACATTCAGTACTTC. As protein: CASSWTSLAKNIQYF.

This CDR3 reads CASSPAVSSYEQYF. In DNA, the CDR3 is TGTGCCAGTAGTCCCGCCGTTAGCTCCTACGAGCAGTACTTC. The rearrangement links TRBV19 to TRBJ2-7; D remains unclear. This CDR3 is 14 amino acids long. The V end lost 5 bases, the J end lost 0 bases, and 11 bases lay between the germline ends. Germline V CDR1 and CDR2: LNHDA, SQIVND (reference sequence).

This clone was counted only a few times. The chain recombines TRBV5-1 with TRBJ2-5, with 12 bases that match TRBD2. This CDR3 comprises 14 residues. V shed 4 bases, J shed 4 bases, and the junction held 2 bases outside the gene matches. Per the germline V gene, CDR1 is SGHRS and CDR2 is YFSETQ. In DNA form, the CDR3 reads TGCGCCAGCAGCGCTAGCGGGAGGGGAGAGACCCAGTACTTC. As protein: CASSASGRGETQYF.

This chain joins TRBV23-1 and TRBJ2-4; D gene unclear. TRBV23-1 carries the ORF label, with uncertain function. V was clipped by 0 bases and J by 0 bases, with 12 bases between them. This CDR3 has 17 amino acids. CDR3 sequence reads: CASSQSPGWGAKNIQYF. As DNA, the CDR3 is TGCGCCAGCAGTCAATCCCCTGGGTGGGGAGCCAAAAACATTCAGTACTTC.

The rearrangement joins TRBV12-3 or TRBV12-4 to TRBJ2-7; D is unclear. The V end lost 7 bases, the J end lost 9 bases, and 19 bases lay between the germline ends. The CDR3 runs to 13 residues. CDR3 amino acids: CASTSLWMGRQYF. The CDR3 DNA follows: TGTGCCAGCACCTCCCTTTGGATGGGTCGGCAGTACTTC.

V usage is TRBV28 and J usage is TRBJ2-2, with 8 nucleotides matching TRBD1. Germline loops: CDR1 MDHEN, CDR2 SYDVKM. CDR3 length: 15 amino acids. The V and J ends lost 6 bases and 1 base, in that order; junction bases with no gene match: 4. The CDR3 bases are TGTGCCAGCAGGCTGACAGGGGAGAACACCGGGGAGCTGTTTTTT. It translates to CASRLTGENTGELFF.

This clone was counted a single time. The chain employs TRBV28 and TRBJ2-1, with D possibly being TRBD2 (6 bases). This CDR3 is built from 15 residues. With 6 bases removed from V and 0 bases from J, the gap between germline ends came to 12 bases. Per germline, CDR1 MDHEN and CDR2 SYDVKM. This chain's CDR3 is CASSLDGSSYNEQFF. CDR3 coding DNA: TGTGCCAGCAGCCTGGACGGGAGCTCCTACAATGAGCAGTTCTTC.

V and J are TRBV28 and TRBJ2-7, with D possibly TRBD2 on 6 matching bases. This CDR3 has 12 residues. Looked up from germline, CDR1 is MDHEN and CDR2 is SYDVKM. V was cut by 8 bases and J by 5 bases, with 13 bases left in between. CDR3 bases: TGTGCCAGCGCACCGGGAGCCAACGAGCAGTACTTC. As protein: CASAPGANEQYF.

V usage is TRBV27 and J usage is TRBJ2-3; 10 positions agree with TRBD2. The CDR3 has 17 residues. Losses at the gene ends were 9 bases for V and 3 bases for J; bases not matched to a gene: 15. Germline V gene lookup returns CDR1 MNHEY and CDR2 SMNVEV (reference sequence). CDR3: CASSRLGLAGVTDTQYF. CDR3 nucleotides: TGTGCCAGTTCGCGGCTGGGGCTAGCGGGAGTAACAGATACGCAGTATTTT.

This sequence joins TRBV29-1 and TRBJ2-2; 7 nucleotides align to TRBD2. The CDR3 has 16 residues. The V gene's germline CDR1 is SQVTM and CDR2 ANQGSEA. Germline trimming cut 0 bases from V and 2 bases from J; bases unmatched to any gene: 6. The CDR3 DNA sequence: TGCAGCGTTGAAGATCCAAGCGGGATAAACACCGGGGAGCTGTTTTTT. Its protein product is CSVEDPSGINTGELFF.

Here the CDR3 reads CASSAGGGTEETQYF. The DNA for the CDR3 is TGTGCCAGCAGCGCGGGAGGAGGGACAGAAGAGACCCAGTACTTC. This sequence joins TRBV9 and TRBJ2-5; D tentatively fits TRBD1 or TRBD2 (7 bases each). The CDR3 loop spans 15 amino acids. V was clipped by 3 bases and J by 3 bases, with 15 bases between them. Germline V gene sequence: CDR1 SGDLS, CDR2 YYNGEE.

This rearrangement joins TRBV6-5 to TRBJ2-5, with D perhaps TRBD1 (6 bases). Deletions cut 8 bases from V and 4 bases from J, with 17 bases between. Germline V gene data show CDR1 as MNHEY and CDR2 as SVGAGI. This CDR3 has 14 amino acids. The CDR3 DNA follows: TGTGCCAGCGACATACAGGGACCGAGAGAGACCCAGTACTTC. Its translation is CASDIQGPRETQYF.

The gene calls are TRBV2 and TRBJ2-1; D may be TRBD2 (7 bases). Germline V gene lookup returns CDR1 SNHLY and CDR2 FYNNEI. The V and J ends lost 8 bases and 4 bases respectively, with 21 bases between them. This CDR3 has 16 amino acids. The CDR3 nucleotides are TGTGCCAGCTCCCGAGGCCGGGGGGCAGGGTACAATGAGCAGTTCTTC. Protein product: CASSRGRGAGYNEQFF.

This clone was counted once. The chain couples TRBV11-2 to TRBJ2-6; no firm D call. CDR3 size: 16 residues. The germline gives CDR1 SGHAT, CDR2 FQNNGV. The ends were cut back, 1 base at V and 0 bases at J, with 7 bases in the middle. CDR3 protein: CASSLGLSSGANVLTF. The CDR3 DNA reads as TGTGCCAGCAGCTTAGGCCTAAGCTCTGGGGCCAACGTCCTGACTTTC.

The sample holds one count of this clone. The J gene is TRBJ1-5, the V gene TRBV7-2, with D possibly being TRBD1 (5 bases). The germline CDR1 and CDR2 sequences are SGHTA and FQGNSA. This CDR3 contains 13 residues. Trimming left V 4 bases short and J 7 bases short, with 11 bases between. The CDR3 sequence is CASSSQGAQPQHF. The CDR3 DNA reads as TGTGCCAGCAGCTCCCAGGGTGCCCAGCCCCAGCATTTT. Complete variable domain (other parts from reference TRBV7-2 and TRBJ1-5): GAGVSQSPSNKVTEKGKDVELRCDPISGHTALYWYRQSLGQGLEFLIYFQGNSAPDKSGLPSDRFSAERTGGSVSTLTIQRTQQEDSAVYLCASSSQGAQPQHFGDGTRLSIL.

This chain joins TRBV7-9 and TRBJ2-7, with a weak D call TRBD2 (8 bases). The CDR3 is 16 residues long. Germline V gene sequence: CDR1 SEHNR, CDR2 FQNEAQ (reference sequence). Trimming removed 5 bases from V and 4 bases from J, with 21 bases in between. CDR3 DNA: TGTGCCAGCAGCCCAGGAGGGGGCGGGAGGAGATACGAGCAGTACTTC. Translated: CASSPGGGGRRYEQYF. Complete variable domain (other parts from reference TRBV7-9 and TRBJ2-7): DTGVSQNPRHKITKRGQNVTFRCDPISEHNRLYWYRQTLGQGPEFLTYFQNEAQLEKSRLLSDRFSAERPKGSFSTLEIQRTEQGDSAMYLCASSPGGGGRRYEQYFGPGTRLTVT.

This clone has a single count. This chain connects TRBV4-1 to TRBJ1-1; 10 bases line up with TRBD1. CDR3 length equals 15 residues. V lost 2 bases to trimming and J lost 4 bases; unmatched junction nucleotides: 4. CDR1 and CDR2 from the germline V gene are MGHRA and YSYEKL. The DNA for the CDR3 is TGCGCCAGCAGCCAACTAGGGACAGGGGTCACTGAAGCTTTCTTT. It is translated as CASSQLGTGVTEAFF.

The chain is built from TRBV6-5 and TRBJ2-5, with D maybe TRBD2 (5 bases). The V end lost 8 bases, the J end lost 7 bases, and 11 bases lay between the germline ends. Germline V gene data show CDR1 as MNHEY and CDR2 as SVGAGI. The CDR3 has 11 residues. CDR3 DNA sequence: TGTGCCAGCGCTTTAGGAGGGACCCAGTACTTC. Its translation: CASALGGTQYF.

This clone was picked up one time. The chain couples TRBV7-6 to TRBJ1-1; tentatively, D is TRBD1 (5 bases). Germline loops: CDR1 SGHVS, CDR2 FNYEAQ. The CDR3 consists of 14 residues. With 4 bases removed from V and 7 bases from J, the gap between germline ends came to 16 bases. The CDR3 is CASSSSDRQHEAFF. The CDR3 DNA reads TGTGCCAGCAGCTCCTCAGATCGACAGCATGAAGCTTTCTTT. Full variable domain (outside the CDR3, taken from reference TRBV7-6 and TRBJ1-1): GAGVSQSPRYKVTKRGQDVALRCDPISGHVSLYWYRQALGQGPEFLTYFNYEAQQDKSGLPNDRFSAERPEGSISTLTIQRTEQRDSAMYRCASSSSDRQHEAFFGQGTRLTVV.

This chain connects TRBV29-1 to TRBJ2-1, with 8 bases identical to TRBD2. Germline V lookup: CDR1 SQVTM, CDR2 ANQGSEA. J gave up 8 bases and V 4 bases, and 13 bases lay outside the gene matches. The CDR3 length is 15 residues. CDR3 coding DNA: TGCAGCGTTGTAAGGGGGGTAGCGGGAACCCATGAGCAGTTCTTC. Protein sequence: CSVVRGVAGTHEQFF.

The chain carries TRBV12-5 and TRBJ2-3; the match to TRBD2 covers 11 bases. The germline CDR1 and CDR2 sequences are LGHNT and FRNRAP. The trim removed 5 bases at V and 5 bases at J, leaving 6 bases unmatched. The CDR3 is made up of 15 amino acids. CDR3 nucleotides: TGTGCTAGTGGTATTAGCGGGAGGGCCGAAGATACGCAGTATTTT. Translated, it gives CASGISGRAEDTQYF.

The chain links TRBV9 to TRBJ2-7, with a weak D call TRBD2 (6 bases). The CDR3 totals 15 residues. Between the trimmed V and J ends, which lost 0 bases and 0 bases, there was a span of 10 bases. Germline V gene data show CDR1 as SGDLS and CDR2 as YYNGEE. CDR3 coding DNA: TGTGCCAGCAGCGTAGGCGGCGGGAACTCCTACGAGCAGTACTTC. This gives the protein CASSVGGGNSYEQYF.